This T cell receptor (beta chain) was identified during a study of T cell repertoires in cytomegalovirus infection. The overall study: Evidence of both CMV infection and a matching HLA type came from public TCR beta signatures.

TCRdb independently ran MiXCR on the reads; one entry per CDR3 protein. Counted here are under 600,000 distinct CDR3 sequences, about 15% occurring once; the ten biggest clones make up under 30%. The CDR3 totals 15 residues. Germline assignment: CDR1 SGHTA and CDR2 FQGTGA. The V end lost 4 bases, the J end lost 4 bases, and 16 bases lay between the germline ends. The V and J genes are TRBV7-3 and TRBJ2-5, with a tentative D call TRBD2 (7 bases). The sample comprised CD8+ T cells from PBMCs. The TCR originated in a human donor in good health (CMV status not recorded). Some clones in this sample may be carry-over from other donors' samples. The CDR3 is CASSSFGGGRETQYF. CDR3 nucleotides: TGTGCCAGCAGCTCCTTTGGGGGGGGGCGAGAGACCCAGTACTTC.